Each of the 14 T cell receptor beta chains below was sequenced from the same sample in a study of T cell responses to AZD1222 COVID-19 vaccine. Here immunoSEQ multiplex PCR was the method, and the copy in TCRdb shows in-frame clones only, minus some. The table shows roughly 130,000 clones, with about 90% occurring only once. The starting material was peripheral blood, obtained 28 days after the second dose of the MenACWY control vaccine. These receptors were obtained from an adult who received the MenACWY meningococcal vaccine as a control.

V gene TRBV21-1 combines with J gene TRBJ1-6. TRBV21-1 is described as a pseudogene. This CDR3 spans 15 amino acids. The CDR3, as DNA: TGTGCCAGCAGCGCGCGTCGGGCCCTAAATTCACCCCTCCACTTT. It translates to CASSARRALNSPLHF.

The count of this clone is one. This chain uses TRBV28 with TRBJ2-1; D might be TRBD2 (5 bases). The V gene's germline CDR1 is MDHEN and CDR2 SYDVKM. The CDR3 has 15 residues. Trimming took 5 bases from V and 9 from J, leaving 20 bases between them. The CDR3 protein is CASSPDWRLGVEQFF. CDR3 DNA: TGTGCCAGCAGTCCCGACTGGAGGCTCGGTGTTGAGCAGTTCTTC. The full variable domain, its missing parts supplied by reference TRBV28 and TRBJ2-1, is DVKVTQSSRYLVKRTGEKVFLECVQDMDHENMFWYRQDPGLGLRLIYFSYDVKMKEKGDIPEGYSVSREKKERFSLILESASTNQTSMYLCASSPDWRLGVEQFFGPGTRLTVL.

The gene calls are TRBV6-2 or TRBV6-3 and TRBJ2-7, with TRBD2 identical over 13 bases. This CDR3 contains 16 residues. V lost 6 bases and J lost 5; bases outside the gene matches: 10. The germline CDR1 and CDR2 sequences are MNHEY and SVGEGT. CDR3 in amino acids: CASSPAPGLAGDEQYF. The CDR3 region has the DNA TGTGCCAGCAGCCCCGCGCCAGGACTAGCGGGAGACGAGCAGTACTTC.

The rearrangement links TRBV11-1 to TRBJ1-1, with D possibly TRBD1 on 6 matching bases. V shed 5 bases and J shed 7 bases, with 11 bases lying between them. From germline, CDR1 is SGHAT and CDR2 FQDESV (reference sequence). CDR3 length: 12 amino acids. Written as DNA, the CDR3 is TGTGCCAGCAGCCCCACAGGGATTGAAGCTTTCTTT. It codes for CASSPTGIEAFF. The variable domain in full, with the rest retrieved from reference TRBV11-1 and TRBJ1-1, is EAEVAQSPRYKITEKSQAVAFWCDPISGHATLYWYRQILGQGPELLVQFQDESVVDDSQLPKDRFSAERLKGVDSTLKIQPAELGDSAMYLCASSPTGIEAFFGQGTRLTVV.

This sequence joins TRBV18 and TRBJ2-7; either TRBD1 or TRBD2 may supply D (6 bases each). Germline V gene lookup returns CDR1 KGHSH and CDR2 LQKENI. Trimming took 3 bases from V and 2 from J, leaving 11 bases between them. CDR3 size: 14 residues. CDR3 amino acids: CASSPTGGPYEQYF. DNA for the CDR3: TGTGCCAGCTCACCCACTGGGGGGCCCTACGAGCAGTACTTC.

This chain joins TRBV27 and TRBJ1-4, with 7 nucleotides matching TRBD1. V lost 3 bases and J lost 4; bases outside the gene matches: 2. CDR1 and CDR2 from the germline V gene are MNHEY and SMNVEV (reference sequence). The CDR3 extends over 14 amino acids. CDR3 DNA: TGTGCCAGCAGTTTCCGGGACAGTAATGAAAAACTGTTTTTT. Protein: CASSFRDSNEKLFF.

The gene calls are TRBV19 and TRBJ1-5, with 8 bases that match TRBD1. Germline loops: CDR1 LNHDA, CDR2 SQIVND (reference sequence). With 10 bases clipped from V and 2 bases from J, the junction kept 7 bases outside the gene matches. The CDR3 runs to 14 residues. The CDR3 here is CATRDRGGNQPQHF. The DNA of the CDR3 is TGTGCCACCCGAGACAGGGGAGGCAATCAGCCCCAGCATTTT.

The V gene is TRBV6-5, the J gene TRBJ1-5; 8 nucleotides align to TRBD1. This CDR3 spans 16 amino acids. Trimming removed 3 bases from V and 5 bases from J; junction bases left unmatched: 9. Looked up from germline, CDR1 is MNHEY and CDR2 is SVGAGI. Here the CDR3 DNA reads TGTGCCAGCAGTTATATACGGACAGGGAAGGATCAGCCCCAGCATTTT. Translating it yields CASSYIRTGKDQPQHF.

The chain joins TRBV7-9 to TRBJ2-5, with 7 bases that match TRBD2. The CDR3 length is 16 residues. The germline V gene encodes CDR1 SEHNR and CDR2 FQNEAQ (reference sequence). Trimming took 5 bases from V and 1 from J; bases not matched to a gene: 10. The CDR3 loop is CASSGGRTVGQETQYF. The CDR3 DNA follows: TGTGCCAGCAGCGGCGGGAGAACGGTGGGCCAAGAGACCCAGTACTTC.

This rearrangement joins TRBV27 to TRBJ1-6; 10 nucleotides align to TRBD1. The junction had 15 bases not matched to a gene; V was cut back by 6 bases and J by 7 bases. This CDR3 comprises 18 residues. The V gene's germline CDR1 is MNHEY and CDR2 SMNVEV (reference sequence). CDR3 sequence reads: CASSSRQGAGSPNSPLHF. CDR3 nucleotide sequence: TGTGCCAGCAGCTCCCGACAGGGGGCGGGTTCGCCGAATTCACCCCTCCACTTT.

This chain joins TRBV24-1 and TRBJ2-2; D may match TRBD1 or TRBD2 (5 bases each). The ends were cut back, 7 bases at V and 6 bases at J, with 17 bases in the middle. Germline CDR1 reads KGHDR; CDR2 reads SFDVKD. The CDR3 runs 15 residues. The CDR3 spells CATRASGIGAGELFF. In nucleotides, the CDR3 is TGTGCCACCAGAGCCTCAGGGATCGGGGCCGGGGAGCTGTTTTTT.

This chain joins TRBV7-9 and TRBJ1-2, with D hard to call. Between the trimmed V and J ends, which lost 10 bases and 4 bases, there was a span of 16 bases. Germline V CDR1 and CDR2: SEHNR, FQNEAQ (reference sequence). The CDR3 totals 13 residues. The CDR3, as DNA: TGTGCCACCGGGGAAGGGAAAGGCTATGGCTACACCTTC. Protein product: CATGEGKGYGYTF.

The rearrangement links TRBV29-1 to TRBJ1-4; possibly TRBD1 for D (6 bases). From germline, CDR1 is SQVTM and CDR2 ANQGSEA. The CDR3 contains 13 residues. With 4 bases removed from V and 3 bases from J, the gap between germline ends came to 9 bases. In nucleotides, the CDR3 is TGCAGCGTTGGCCAGGGGTCTAATGAAAAACTGTTTTTT. Its translation: CSVGQGSNEKLFF.

This clone came up once. The chain uses TRBV11-2 and TRBJ2-3, with 7 bases aligning to TRBD2. V gave up 5 bases and J gave up 0 bases; unmatched junction bases: 8. The length of the CDR3 is 16 residues. Germline CDR1 reads SGHAT; CDR2 reads FQNNGV. This chain's CDR3 is CASSPGTTFSTDTQYF. The CDR3 DNA reads TGTGCCAGCAGCCCGGGGACTACCTTTAGCACAGATACGCAGTATTTT.